This T cell receptor (beta chain) is from a study of blood T cell repertoires in COVID-19. Generated by immunoSEQ multiplex PCR, the TCRdb table keeps only in-frame clones and is missing some. The sample yields 250,000 to 300,000 clones, approximately 91% seen once. This clone showed up just once. The V gene's germline CDR1 is SNHLY and CDR2 FYNNEI. The CDR3 is made up of 13 amino acids. The junction had 3 bases not matched to a gene; V was cut back by 2 bases and J by 6 bases. The genes are TRBV2 and TRBJ1-2, with 7 bases lining up with TRBD1. This TCR derives from a woman between 40 and 55 years old with acute COVID-19. Sequenced sample: PBMCs or T cells enriched from blood (not recorded which). CDR3 protein: CASSEQGGNGYTF. The DNA of the CDR3 is TGTGCCAGCAGTGAACAGGGGGGAAATGGCTACACCTTC.